These 5 T cell receptor beta chains share one sample of origin, sequenced in a study of blood T cell repertoires in COVID-19. TCRdb's table, derived via immunoSEQ multiplex PCR, lists solely in-frame clones and lacks some. The table records 250,000 or so clones, 80% to 90% of them present only once. Source material: PBMCs or T cells enriched from blood (not recorded which). These TCRs come from a middle-aged man who had been exposed to COVID-19.

The chain is built from TRBV5-1 and TRBJ1-1, with D possibly matching TRBD1 (5 bases). Germline V gene sequence: CDR1 SGHRS, CDR2 YFSETQ. The CDR3 consists of 15 residues. V was cut by 2 bases and J by 1 base, with 12 bases left in between. The DNA of the CDR3 is TGCGCCAGCAGCTTTTCCGGGGGTCAGAACACTGAAGCTTTCTTT. Amino acids: CASSFSGGQNTEAFF.

CDR3 region: CASSLTTGVYGYTF. CDR3 DNA sequence: TGTGCCAGCAGCCTAACCACAGGGGTCTATGGCTACACCTTC. The J gene is TRBJ1-2, the V gene TRBV9; 7 bases fit TRBD1. Germline loops: CDR1 SGDLS, CDR2 YYNGEE. J gave up 4 bases and V 4 bases, and 7 bases lay outside the gene matches. This CDR3 is 14 amino acids long.

The V call is TRBV19, the J call TRBJ1-2, with 10 bases identical to TRBD1. The CDR3 covers 16 residues. The ends lost 8 bases at V and 1 base at J; junction bases unmatched: 10. From germline, CDR1 is LNHDA and CDR2 SQIVND (reference sequence). CDR3 loop: CASGIEGQGVNYGYTF. CDR3 coding DNA: TGTGCCAGTGGCATCGAAGGACAGGGGGTTAACTATGGCTACACCTTC.

The chain is built from TRBV6-5 and TRBJ1-1; TRBD1 agrees at 7 bases. Germline values: CDR1 MNHEY, CDR2 SVGAGI. The V and J ends lost 6 bases and 3 bases, in that order; junction bases with no gene match: 4. This CDR3 has 13 amino acids. This chain's CDR3 is CASRLGGYTEAFF. In DNA, the CDR3 is TGTGCCAGCAGATTAGGGGGCTACACTGAAGCTTTCTTT.

The V gene is TRBV28, the J gene TRBJ2-1; TRBD2 agrees at 10 bases. V trimming: 6 bases; J trimming: 9 bases; junction bases outside the gene matches: 14. The length of the CDR3 is 16 residues. Germline values: CDR1 MDHEN, CDR2 SYDVKM. The DNA for the CDR3 is TGTGCCAGCAGAAGTGGTCTAGCGGGAGAATCAGCTGAGCAGTTCTTC. Translating gives CASRSGLAGESAEQFF.